This TCR beta chain was observed in a study of control samples from healthy donors and cancer patients. Here immunoSEQ multiplex PCR was the method, and the copy in TCRdb shows in-frame clones only, minus some. The sample has tens of thousands of clones, about nine tenths seen once; the top ten hold over 9.5%. The CDR3 length is 12 residues. Trimming pared 2 bases from V and 7 bases from J, leaving 8 bases between. Looked up from germline, CDR1 is SGHTA and CDR2 is FQGNSA. The genes are TRBV7-2 and TRBJ1-2; D ambiguous. The receptor was isolated from a man in his fifties or sixties with lung cancer. Source material: PBMCs. In DNA form, the CDR3 reads TGTGCCAGCAGCTTATCTGTAGGTGGCTACACCTTC. This sequence encodes CASSLSVGGYTF.